This TCR beta chain was documented in a study of OX40 agonist ivuxolimab in advanced cancers. Background on the study: Intravenous ivuxolimab was administered to patients every 2 weeks at 0.01 to 10 mg/kg.

Sequencing used immunoSEQ multiplex PCR; TCRdb keeps in-frame clones, though not all of them. The sample yields around 90,000 clones, roughly 84% seen once. The CDR3 sequence is 13 residues long. The germline V gene has CDR1 SNHLY and CDR2 FYNNEI. Deletions cut 4 bases from V and 6 bases from J, with 12 bases between. The clonotype originates from an adult with an advanced solid tumor such as melanoma, head and neck, liver or kidney cancer. The chain joins TRBV2 to TRBJ1-2; D may be TRBD1 (5 bases). The source material was CD4+ or CD8+ T cells sorted from blood, sampled in a trial of the OX40 agonist ivuxolimab. The CDR3 is CASSVALGDGYTF. DNA for the CDR3: TGTGCCAGCAGTGTTGCTTTGGGGGATGGCTACACCTTC.